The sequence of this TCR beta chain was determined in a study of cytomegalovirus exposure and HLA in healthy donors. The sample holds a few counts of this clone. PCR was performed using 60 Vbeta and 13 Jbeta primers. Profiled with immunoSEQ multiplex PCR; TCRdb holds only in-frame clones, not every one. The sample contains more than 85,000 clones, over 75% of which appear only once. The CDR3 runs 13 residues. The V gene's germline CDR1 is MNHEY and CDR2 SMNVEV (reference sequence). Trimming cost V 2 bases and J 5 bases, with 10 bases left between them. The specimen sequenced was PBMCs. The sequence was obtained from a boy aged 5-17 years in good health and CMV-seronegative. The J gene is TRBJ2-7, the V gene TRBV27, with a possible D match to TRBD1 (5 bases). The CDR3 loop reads CASSLQGADEQYF. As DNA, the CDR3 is TGTGCCAGCAGTTTACAAGGGGCGGACGAGCAGTACTTC.